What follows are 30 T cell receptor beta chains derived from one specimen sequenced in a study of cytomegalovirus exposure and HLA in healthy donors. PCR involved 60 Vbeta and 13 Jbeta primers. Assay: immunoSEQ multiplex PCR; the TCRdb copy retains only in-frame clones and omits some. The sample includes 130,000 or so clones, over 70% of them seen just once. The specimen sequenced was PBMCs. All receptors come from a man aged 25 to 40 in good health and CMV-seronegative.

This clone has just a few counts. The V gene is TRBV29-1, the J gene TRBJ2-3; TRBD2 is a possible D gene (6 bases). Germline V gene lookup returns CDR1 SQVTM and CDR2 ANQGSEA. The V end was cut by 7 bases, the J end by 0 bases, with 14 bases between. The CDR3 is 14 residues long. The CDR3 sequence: CSADGTLSTDTQYF. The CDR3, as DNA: TGCAGCGCCGACGGGACTCTAAGCACAGATACGCAGTATTTT.

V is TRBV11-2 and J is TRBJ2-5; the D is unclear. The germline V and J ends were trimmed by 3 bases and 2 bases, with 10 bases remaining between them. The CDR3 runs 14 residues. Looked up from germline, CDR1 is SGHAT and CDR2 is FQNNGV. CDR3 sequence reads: CASSLGLGQETQYF. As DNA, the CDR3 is TGTGCCAGCAGCTTGGGTCTCGGGCAAGAGACCCAGTACTTC. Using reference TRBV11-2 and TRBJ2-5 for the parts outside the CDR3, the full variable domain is EAGVAQSPRYKIIEKRQSVAFWCNPISGHATLYWYQQILGQGPKLLIQFQNNGVVDDSQLPKDRFSAERLKGVDSTLKIQPAKLEDSAVYLCASSLGLGQETQYFGPGTRLLVL.

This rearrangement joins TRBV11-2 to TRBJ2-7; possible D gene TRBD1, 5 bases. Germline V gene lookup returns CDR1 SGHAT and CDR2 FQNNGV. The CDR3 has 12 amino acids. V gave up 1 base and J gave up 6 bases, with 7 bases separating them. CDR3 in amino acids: CASSLVGVEQYF. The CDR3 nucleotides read TGTGCCAGCAGCTTAGTAGGGGTCGAGCAGTACTTC. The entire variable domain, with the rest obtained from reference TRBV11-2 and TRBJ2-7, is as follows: EAGVAQSPRYKIIEKRQSVAFWCNPISGHATLYWYQQILGQGPKLLIQFQNNGVVDDSQLPKDRFSAERLKGVDSTLKIQPAKLEDSAVYLCASSLVGVEQYFGPGTRLTVT.

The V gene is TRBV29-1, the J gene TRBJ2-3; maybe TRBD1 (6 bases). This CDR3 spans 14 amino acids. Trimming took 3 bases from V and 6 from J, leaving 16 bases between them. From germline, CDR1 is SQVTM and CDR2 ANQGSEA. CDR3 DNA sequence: TGCAGCGTTGATGGGTCCGAGGGGGTGGATACGCAGTATTTT. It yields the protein CSVDGSEGVDTQYF.

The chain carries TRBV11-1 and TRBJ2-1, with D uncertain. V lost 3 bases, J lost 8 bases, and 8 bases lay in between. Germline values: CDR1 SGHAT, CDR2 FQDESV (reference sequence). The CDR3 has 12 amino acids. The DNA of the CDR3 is TGTGCCAGCAGCTTCCAAGCCCATGAGCAGTTCTTC. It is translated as CASSFQAHEQFF.

The CDR3 region is CASSPGQGTEAFF. CDR3 DNA sequence: TGTGCCAGCAGTCCGGGACAGGGGACTGAAGCTTTCTTT. The rearrangement uses TRBV6-4 and TRBJ1-1; 10 bases map to TRBD1. The germline gives CDR1 MRHNA, CDR2 SNTAGT. V was pared by 5 bases and J by 5 bases, with 2 bases of the junction left unmatched. The CDR3 is 13 amino acids.

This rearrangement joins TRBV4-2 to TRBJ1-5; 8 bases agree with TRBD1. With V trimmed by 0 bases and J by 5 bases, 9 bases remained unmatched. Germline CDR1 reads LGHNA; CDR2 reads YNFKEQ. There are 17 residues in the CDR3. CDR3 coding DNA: TGTGCCAGCAGCCAAGACGGACAGGGAGGCCTCGATCAGCCCCAGCATTTT. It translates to CASSQDGQGGLDQPQHF.

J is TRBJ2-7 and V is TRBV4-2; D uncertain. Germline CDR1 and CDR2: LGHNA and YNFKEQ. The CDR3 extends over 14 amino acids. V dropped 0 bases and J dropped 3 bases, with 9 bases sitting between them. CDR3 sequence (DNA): TGTGCCAGCAGCCAAGAGAGCCTTCACTACGAGCAGTACTTC. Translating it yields CASSQESLHYEQYF.

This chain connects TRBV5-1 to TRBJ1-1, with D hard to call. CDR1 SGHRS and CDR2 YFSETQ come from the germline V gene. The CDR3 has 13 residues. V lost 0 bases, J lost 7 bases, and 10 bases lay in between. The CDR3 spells CASSLDLKNEAFF. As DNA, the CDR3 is TGCGCCAGCAGCTTGGACTTAAAGAATGAAGCTTTCTTT.

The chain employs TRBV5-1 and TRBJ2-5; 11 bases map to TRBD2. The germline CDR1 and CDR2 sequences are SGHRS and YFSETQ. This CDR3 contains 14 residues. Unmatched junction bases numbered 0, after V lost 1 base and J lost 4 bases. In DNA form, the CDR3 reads TGCGCCAGCAGCTTGACTAGCGGGGGAGAGACCCAGTACTTC. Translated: CASSLTSGGETQYF.

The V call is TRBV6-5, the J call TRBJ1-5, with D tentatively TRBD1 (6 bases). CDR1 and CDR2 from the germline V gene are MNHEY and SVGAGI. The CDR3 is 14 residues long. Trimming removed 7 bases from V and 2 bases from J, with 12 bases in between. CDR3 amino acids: CASTPPGGNQPQHF. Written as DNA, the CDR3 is TGTGCCAGCACCCCTCCAGGGGGCAATCAGCCCCAGCATTTT.

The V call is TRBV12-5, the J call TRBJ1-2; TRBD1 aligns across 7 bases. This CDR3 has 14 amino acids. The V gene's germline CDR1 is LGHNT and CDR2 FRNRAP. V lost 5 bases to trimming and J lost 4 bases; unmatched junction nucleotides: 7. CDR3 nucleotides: TGTGCTAGTGGTAAGGGACGGGACAGCTATGGCTACACCTTC. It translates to CASGKGRDSYGYTF.

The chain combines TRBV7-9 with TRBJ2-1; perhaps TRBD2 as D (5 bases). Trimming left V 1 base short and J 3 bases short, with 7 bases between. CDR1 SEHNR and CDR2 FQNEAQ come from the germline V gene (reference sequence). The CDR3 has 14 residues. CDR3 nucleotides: TGTGCCAGCAGCTTAGACGGGAACTACAATGAGCAGTTCTTC. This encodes CASSLDGNYNEQFF.

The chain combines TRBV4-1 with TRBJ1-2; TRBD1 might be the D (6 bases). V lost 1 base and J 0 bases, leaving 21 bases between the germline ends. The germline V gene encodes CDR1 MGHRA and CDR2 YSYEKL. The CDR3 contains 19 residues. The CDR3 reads CASSQVPTRGAGANYGYTF. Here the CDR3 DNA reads TGCGCCAGCAGCCAAGTCCCGACGAGGGGGGCGGGAGCTAACTATGGCTACACCTTC.

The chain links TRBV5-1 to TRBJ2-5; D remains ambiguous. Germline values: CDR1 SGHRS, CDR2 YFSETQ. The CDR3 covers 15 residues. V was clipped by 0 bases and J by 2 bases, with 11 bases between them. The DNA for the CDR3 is TGCGCCAGCAGCTTGGGGTCGGGTCCGCAAGAGACCCAGTACTTC. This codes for CASSLGSGPQETQYF.

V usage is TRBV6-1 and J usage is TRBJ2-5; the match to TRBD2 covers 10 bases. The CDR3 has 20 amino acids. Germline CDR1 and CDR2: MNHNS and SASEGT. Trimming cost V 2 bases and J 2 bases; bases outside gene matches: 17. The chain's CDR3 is CASSELNPSGSYAYQETQYF. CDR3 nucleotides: TGTGCCAGCAGTGAACTTAACCCTAGCGGGAGTTATGCATATCAAGAGACCCAGTACTTC.

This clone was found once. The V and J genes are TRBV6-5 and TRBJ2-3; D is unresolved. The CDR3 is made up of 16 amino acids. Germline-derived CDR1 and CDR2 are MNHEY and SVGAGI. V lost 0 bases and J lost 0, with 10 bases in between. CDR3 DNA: TGTGCCAGCAGTTACTCGGCAGATCCCAGCACAGATACGCAGTATTTT. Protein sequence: CASSYSADPSTDTQYF.

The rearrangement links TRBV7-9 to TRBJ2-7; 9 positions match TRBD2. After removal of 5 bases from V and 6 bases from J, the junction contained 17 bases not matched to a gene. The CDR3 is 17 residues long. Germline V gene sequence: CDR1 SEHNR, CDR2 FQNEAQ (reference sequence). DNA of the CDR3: TGTGCCAGCAGCCCAGGGGGTTGGCGGGAGGGTCTTTCCGAGCAGTACTTC. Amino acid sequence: CASSPGGWREGLSEQYF.

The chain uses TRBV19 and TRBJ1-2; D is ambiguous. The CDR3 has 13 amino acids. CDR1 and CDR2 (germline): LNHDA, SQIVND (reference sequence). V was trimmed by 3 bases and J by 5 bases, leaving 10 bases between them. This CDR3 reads CASSIGLIYGYTF. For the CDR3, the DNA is TGTGCCAGTAGTATCGGGTTAATTTATGGCTACACCTTC. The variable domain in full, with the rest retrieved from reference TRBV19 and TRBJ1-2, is DGGITQSPKYLFRKEGQNVTLSCEQNLNHDAMYWYRQDPGQGLRLIYYSQIVNDFQKGDIAEGYSVSREKKESFPLTVTSAQKNPTAFYLCASSIGLIYGYTFGSGTRLTVV.

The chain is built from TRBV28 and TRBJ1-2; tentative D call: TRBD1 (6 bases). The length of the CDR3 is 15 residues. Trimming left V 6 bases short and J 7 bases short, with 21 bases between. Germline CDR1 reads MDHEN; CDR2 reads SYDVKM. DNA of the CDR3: TGTGCCAGCAGCCCGAACCGGGGGGCGCTGGGTGGCTACACCTTC. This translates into CASSPNRGALGGYTF.

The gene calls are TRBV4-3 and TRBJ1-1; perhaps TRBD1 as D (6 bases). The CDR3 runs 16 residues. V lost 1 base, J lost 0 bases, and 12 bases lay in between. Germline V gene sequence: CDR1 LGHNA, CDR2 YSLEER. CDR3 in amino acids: CASSQVGTFLNTEAFF. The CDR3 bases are TGCGCCAGCAGCCAAGTTGGGACATTCCTGAACACTGAAGCTTTCTTT.

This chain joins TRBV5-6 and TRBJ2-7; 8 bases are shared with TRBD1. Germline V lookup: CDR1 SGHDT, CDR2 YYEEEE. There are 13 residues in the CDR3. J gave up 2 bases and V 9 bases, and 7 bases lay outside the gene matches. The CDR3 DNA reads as TGTGCCACTCACCGGGACAGGACCTACGAGCAGTACTTC. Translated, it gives CATHRDRTYEQYF.

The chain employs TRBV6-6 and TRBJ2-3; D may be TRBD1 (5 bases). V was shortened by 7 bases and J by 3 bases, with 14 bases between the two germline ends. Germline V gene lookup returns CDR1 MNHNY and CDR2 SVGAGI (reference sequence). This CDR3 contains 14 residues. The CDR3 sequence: CASTQTAKTDTQYF. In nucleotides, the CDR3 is TGTGCCAGCACCCAGACAGCTAAAACAGATACGCAGTATTTT.

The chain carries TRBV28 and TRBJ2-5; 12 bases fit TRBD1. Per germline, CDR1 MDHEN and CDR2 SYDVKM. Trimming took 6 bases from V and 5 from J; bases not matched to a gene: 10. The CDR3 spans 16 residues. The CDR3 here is CASSLVGQGAIETQYF. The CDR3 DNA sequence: TGTGCCAGCAGCCTGGTGGGACAGGGGGCGATCGAGACCCAGTACTTC.

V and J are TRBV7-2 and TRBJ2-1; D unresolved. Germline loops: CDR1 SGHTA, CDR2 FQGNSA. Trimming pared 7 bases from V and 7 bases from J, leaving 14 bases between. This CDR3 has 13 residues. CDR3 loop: CASTDPVKNEQFF. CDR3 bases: TGTGCCAGCACCGATCCGGTGAAAAATGAGCAGTTCTTC.

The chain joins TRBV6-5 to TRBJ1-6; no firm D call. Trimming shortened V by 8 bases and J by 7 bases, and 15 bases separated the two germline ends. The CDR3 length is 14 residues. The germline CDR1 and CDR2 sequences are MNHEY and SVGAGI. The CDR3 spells CASLPSGKNSPLHF. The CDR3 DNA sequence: TGTGCCAGCCTACCGTCGGGAAAAAATTCACCCCTCCACTTT.

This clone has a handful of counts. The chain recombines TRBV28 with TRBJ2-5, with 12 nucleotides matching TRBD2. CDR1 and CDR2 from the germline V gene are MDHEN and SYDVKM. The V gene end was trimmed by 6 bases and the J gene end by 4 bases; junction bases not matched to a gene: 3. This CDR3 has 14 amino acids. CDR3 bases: TGTGCCAGCAGGCTGACTAGCGGGGGAGAGACCCAGTACTTC. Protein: CASRLTSGGETQYF.

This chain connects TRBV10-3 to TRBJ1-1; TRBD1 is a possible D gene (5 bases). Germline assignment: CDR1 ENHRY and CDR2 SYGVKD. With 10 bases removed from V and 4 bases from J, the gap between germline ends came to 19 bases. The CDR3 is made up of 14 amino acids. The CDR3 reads CATMGQVQATEAFF. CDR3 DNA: TGTGCCACGATGGGGCAGGTACAGGCCACTGAAGCTTTCTTT.

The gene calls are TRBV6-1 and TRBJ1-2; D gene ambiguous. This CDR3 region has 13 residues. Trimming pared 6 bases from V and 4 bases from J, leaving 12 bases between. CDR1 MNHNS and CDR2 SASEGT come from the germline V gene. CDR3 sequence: CASSLADAYGYTF. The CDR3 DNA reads TGTGCCAGCAGCCTTGCGGATGCCTATGGCTACACCTTC.

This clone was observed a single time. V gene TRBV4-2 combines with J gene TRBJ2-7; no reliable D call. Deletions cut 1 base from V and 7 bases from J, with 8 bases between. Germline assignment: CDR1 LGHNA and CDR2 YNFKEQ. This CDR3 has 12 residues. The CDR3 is CASSQVGEEQYF. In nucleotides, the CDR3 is TGTGCCAGCAGCCAAGTAGGAGAAGAGCAGTACTTC.